The clone carrying this T cell receptor beta chain was recorded at least ten times. The antigen remains unidentified. This sample is part of a study of breast tumors, draining lymph nodes, adjacent tissues. Study observations and caveats: Tumor T cell lymph node origin was a supported hypothesis, not proven. Compared with basal-like, luminal-like tumors shared significantly more repertoire with nontumor tissue. The data were judged consistent with most tumor T cells coming from lymph node and expanding in tumor.

TCRdb re-analysed the multiplex PCR reads in MiXCR, keeping a single row per CDR3 protein. The table includes some 120,000 distinct CDR3 sequences, 15% to 20% detected once. Axillary draining lymph nodes of breast cancer patients supplied the node samples. The source material was axillary lymph node tissue. The TCR was taken from a female donor with breast cancer. Some clones in this sample may be carry-over from other donors' samples.

This chain's CDR3 is CASSFNAGSTDTQYF. CDR3 DNA sequence: TGTGCCAGCAGCTTTAATGCGGGGAGCACAGATACGCAGTATTTT. The chain joins TRBV7-9 to TRBJ2-3; D perhaps matches TRBD2 (6 bases). V lost 3 bases and J lost 0, with 10 bases in between. The CDR3 contains 15 residues. CDR1 and CDR2 from the germline V gene are SEHNR and FQNEAQ (reference sequence).